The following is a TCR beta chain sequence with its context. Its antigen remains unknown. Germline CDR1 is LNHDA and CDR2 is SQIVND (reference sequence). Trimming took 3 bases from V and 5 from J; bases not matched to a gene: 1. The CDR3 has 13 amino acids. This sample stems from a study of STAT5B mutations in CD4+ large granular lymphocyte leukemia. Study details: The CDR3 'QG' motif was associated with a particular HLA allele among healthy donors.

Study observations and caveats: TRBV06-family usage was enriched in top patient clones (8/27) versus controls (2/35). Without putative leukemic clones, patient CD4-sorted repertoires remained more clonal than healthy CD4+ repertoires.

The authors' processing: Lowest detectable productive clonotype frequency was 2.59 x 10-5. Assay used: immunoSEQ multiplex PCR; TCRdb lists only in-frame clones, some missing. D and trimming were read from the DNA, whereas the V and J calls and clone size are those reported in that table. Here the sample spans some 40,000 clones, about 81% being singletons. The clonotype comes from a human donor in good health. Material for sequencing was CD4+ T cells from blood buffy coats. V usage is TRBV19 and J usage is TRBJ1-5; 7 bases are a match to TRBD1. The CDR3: CASSIDRDQPQHF. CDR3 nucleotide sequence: TGTGCCAGTAGTATCGACAGGGATCAGCCCCAGCATTTT.